This TCR beta chain was documented in a study of blood T cell repertoires in COVID-19. Background on the study: Collection of acute and convalescent COVID-19 samples took place in the United States, Italy and Spain. In each case, the material was cDNA or gDNA derived from T cells, B-cell-depleted T cells, or PBMCs.

Original processing notes: Estimated nucleated cell counts came from reference gene primer amplification. TCRdb's table, derived via immunoSEQ multiplex PCR, lists solely in-frame clones and lacks some. V, J and clone size reflect that table, while D and trimming were determined from the DNA. The sample carries about 93,000 clones, around four fifths recorded once. This clone was counted once. The V gene's germline CDR1 is MNHNS and CDR2 SASEGT. The CDR3 runs to 16 residues. The germline V and J ends were trimmed by 3 bases and 6 bases, with 18 bases remaining between them. The chain combines TRBV6-1 with TRBJ1-5; D possibly corresponds to TRBD1 (6 bases). The sequenced sample was peripheral blood. This TCR derives from a human donor in a cohort sampled during active COVID-19. The CDR3: CASSESLGTPSQPQHF. CDR3 nucleotide sequence: TGTGCCAGCAGTGAGAGCCTCGGGACACCCAGTCAGCCCCAGCATTTT.